The 27 T cell receptor beta chains below were found in one sample sequenced in a study of PD-L1 blockade in urothelial cancer. Generated by immunoSEQ multiplex PCR, the TCRdb table keeps only in-frame clones and is missing some. The repertoire has tens of thousands of clones, more than 85% of them found once; the top ten carry over 0.7%. The time point here: peripheral blood 6 weeks after treatment start. Specimen: PBMCs, collected around atezolizumab (anti-PD-L1) treatment. The source of these receptors is a woman older than 75 with urothelial cancer.

The table lists this clone with a few counts. The rearrangement joins TRBV2 to TRBJ2-1; D may be TRBD2 (5 bases). From germline, CDR1 is SNHLY and CDR2 FYNNEI. This CDR3 has 12 residues. The V end lost 7 bases, the J end lost 7 bases, and 11 bases lay between the germline ends. For the CDR3, the DNA is TGTGCCAGCACTCCGTGGGAGAATGAGCAGTTCTTC. This codes for CASTPWENEQFF.

The chain carries TRBV28 and TRBJ2-3; the match to TRBD2 covers 9 bases. The germline gives CDR1 MDHEN, CDR2 SYDVKM. This CDR3 region has 13 residues. Here the CDR3 DNA reads TGTGGATTCGGGGCGGGGGGGACAGATACGCAGTATTTT. Residues: CGFGAGGTDTQYF.

The CDR3 here is CASKLGTGFPYEQYF. For the CDR3, the DNA is TGTGCCAGCAAACTCGGGACTGGCTTTCCCTACGAGCAGTACTTC. The chain recombines TRBV27 with TRBJ2-7; D possibly corresponds to TRBD2 (6 bases). The CDR3 is 15 residues long. Between the trimmed V and J ends, which lost 7 bases and 2 bases, there was a span of 18 bases. Looked up from germline, CDR1 is MNHEY and CDR2 is SMNVEV (reference sequence).

This chain uses TRBV29-1 with TRBJ1-1; a possible D gene is TRBD1 (5 bases). Germline V gives CDR1 SQVTM, CDR2 ANQGSEA. V was clipped by 5 bases and J by 1 base, with 8 bases between them. This CDR3 has 12 residues. CDR3 coding DNA: TGCAGCGTTTCGACAGCGAACACTGAAGCTTTCTTT. Residues: CSVSTANTEAFF. The full variable domain, its missing parts supplied by reference TRBV29-1 and TRBJ1-1, is SAVISQKPSRDICQRGTSLTIQCQVDSQVTMMFWYRQQPGQSLTLIATANQGSEATYESGFVIDKFPISRPNLTFSTLTVSNMSPEDSSIYLCSVSTANTEAFFGQGTRLTVV.

V and J are TRBV29-1 and TRBJ2-5; 7 nucleotides line up with TRBD1. This CDR3 region has 15 residues. Trimming removed 4 bases from V and 4 bases from J; junction bases left unmatched: 12. CDR1 and CDR2 from the germline V gene are SQVTM and ANQGSEA. The CDR3 coding sequence is TGCAGCGTTGTACTGCCCGGCAGGGGGTTAGAGACCCAGTACTTC. This sequence encodes CSVVLPGRGLETQYF.

The rearrangement uses TRBV30 and TRBJ2-2, with 11 bases matching TRBD2. The CDR3 has 14 amino acids. Trimming removed 6 bases from V and 6 bases from J; junction bases left unmatched: 6. Germline assignment: CDR1 GTSNPN and CDR2 SVGIG (reference sequence). The CDR3 DNA follows: TGTGCCTGTAGCGGGAGGGCCGTCGCCGGGGAGCTGTTTTTT. Its protein product is CACSGRAVAGELFF.

This chain joins TRBV10-1 and TRBJ2-7; D is ambiguous. The CDR3 consists of 14 residues. Per germline, CDR1 WNHNN and CDR2 SYGVQD (reference sequence). V shed 0 bases and J shed 6 bases, with 12 bases lying between them. The CDR3 region is CASSESGGEAEQYF. The CDR3 region has the DNA TGCGCCAGCAGTGAGTCCGGCGGTGAGGCCGAGCAGTACTTC.

This sequence joins TRBV7-2 and TRBJ2-3, with 12 nucleotides matching TRBD2. Germline CDR1 and CDR2: SGHTA and FQGNSA. The CDR3 runs to 16 residues. The V gene end was trimmed by 5 bases and the J gene end by 5 bases; junction bases not matched to a gene: 8. The CDR3 loop is CASSPRTSGKGDTQYF. The CDR3 bases are TGTGCCAGCAGCCCCAGGACTAGCGGGAAGGGAGATACGCAGTATTTT.

V gene TRBV28 combines with J gene TRBJ1-2, with TRBD1 matching 7 bases. Germline V gene data show CDR1 as MDHEN and CDR2 as SYDVKM. Germline trimming cut 8 bases from V and 0 bases from J; bases unmatched to any gene: 0. The CDR3 length is 12 residues. The chain's CDR3 is CASGTANYGYTF. The CDR3 nucleotides are TGTGCCAGCGGGACAGCTAACTATGGCTACACCTTC.

The count of this clone is one. The CDR3 sequence is CASSYSQGAKGYTF. The CDR3 DNA reads as TGTGCCAGCAGTTACTCGCAGGGGGCGAAGGGCTACACCTTC. The chain is built from TRBV6-6 and TRBJ1-2; 8 nucleotides align to TRBD1. Unmatched junction bases numbered 5, after V lost 0 bases and J lost 8 bases. This CDR3 contains 14 residues. The V gene's germline CDR1 is MNHNY and CDR2 SVGAGI (reference sequence).

The chain recombines TRBV25-1 with TRBJ2-1; TRBD2 might be the D (6 bases). This CDR3 region has 16 residues. Germline CDR1 is MGHDK and CDR2 is SYGVNS. The germline V and J ends were trimmed by 4 bases and 6 bases, with 19 bases remaining between them. CDR3 DNA: TGTGCCAGCAGTGGCCTGACCCGGGCGGGACTCAATGAGCAGTTCTTC. Protein sequence: CASSGLTRAGLNEQFF. Drawing the rest from reference TRBV25-1 and TRBJ2-1, the complete variable domain is EADIYQTPRYLVIGTGKKITLECSQTMGHDKMYWYQQDPGMELHLIHYSYGVNSTEKGDLSSESTVSRIRTEHFPLTLESARPSHTSQYLCASSGLTRAGLNEQFFGPGTRLTVL.

This chain joins TRBV18 and TRBJ2-6; tentative D call: TRBD1 (5 bases). The V end was cut by 0 bases, the J end by 0 bases, with 12 bases between. Per the germline V gene, CDR1 is KGHSH and CDR2 is LQKENI. CDR3 length equals 18 residues. The CDR3 DNA follows: TGTGCCAGCTCACCACCAATTGGGGCTCTCTCTGGGGCCAACGTCCTGACTTTC. Translated: CASSPPIGALSGANVLTF. Based on the CDR3 plus reference TRBV18 and TRBJ2-6, the full variable domain is NAGVMQNPRHLVRRRGQEARLRCSPMKGHSHVYWYRQLPEEGLKFMVYLQKENIIDESGMPKERFSAEFPKEGPSILRIQQVVRGDSAAYFCASSPPIGALSGANVLTFGAGSRLTVL.

The chain joins TRBV28 to TRBJ2-1; 9 positions match TRBD1. CDR1 and CDR2 from the germline V gene are MDHEN and SYDVKM. Trimming cost V 3 bases and J 7 bases; bases outside gene matches: 4. The CDR3 extends over 14 amino acids. The CDR3 DNA follows: TGTGCCAGCAGTTTTGGGACAGGGAGGAATGAGCAGTTCTTC. Amino acid sequence: CASSFGTGRNEQFF.

The V call is TRBV4-1, the J call TRBJ2-1; 13 nucleotides align to TRBD2. Germline V CDR1 and CDR2: MGHRA, YSYEKL. The CDR3 runs to 15 residues. V was clipped by 4 bases and J by 12 bases; unmatched bases: 9. The CDR3 nucleotides read TGCGCCAGCAGCCCGGCCGGGACTAGCGGGGATAGGCAGTTCTTC. This gives the protein CASSPAGTSGDRQFF.

This sequence joins TRBV7-3 and TRBJ2-1; 9 positions agree with TRBD1. Germline V gene lookup returns CDR1 SGHTA and CDR2 FQGTGA. J was trimmed by 10 bases and V by 3 bases; bases with no gene match: 1. The CDR3 length is 12 residues. The CDR3 nucleotides are TGTGCCAGCAGCTTCGGACAGGGGGAGCAGTTCTTC. Protein sequence: CASSFGQGEQFF.

The rearrangement uses TRBV9 and TRBJ2-3; maybe TRBD2 (6 bases). This CDR3 is built from 16 residues. V lost 4 bases and J lost 1, with 16 bases in between. Germline CDR1 is SGDLS and CDR2 is YYNGEE. The CDR3 protein is CASSLLDPGGTDTQYF. CDR3 in DNA: TGTGCCAGCAGCCTCCTGGACCCGGGGGGCACAGATACGCAGTATTTT.

V is TRBV30 and J is TRBJ2-3; D remains unclear. The CDR3 consists of 15 residues. Trimming cost V 2 bases and J 3 bases, with 15 bases left between them. Looked up from germline, CDR1 is GTSNPN and CDR2 is SVGIG (reference sequence). CDR3 in amino acids: CAWSPPLPGTDTQYF. In DNA, the CDR3 is TGTGCCTGGAGTCCCCCATTACCCGGTACAGATACGCAGTATTTT.

The CDR3 DNA reads TGCGCCAGCAGCTTAGGTAGCCCCGGGGAGCTGTTTTTT. Translated: CASSLGSPGELFF. The chain couples TRBV5-1 to TRBJ2-2; no clear D gene. Germline CDR1 and CDR2: SGHRS and YFSETQ. The CDR3 extends over 13 amino acids. Trimming took off 2 bases at V and 6 bases at J, with 8 bases between the two ends.

This rearrangement joins TRBV6-1 to TRBJ2-6; TRBD2 might be the D (7 bases). The CDR3 length is 15 residues. Trimming shortened V by 8 bases and J by 2 bases, and 13 bases separated the two germline ends. Germline V lookup: CDR1 MNHNS, CDR2 SASEGT. CDR3 protein: CASHRGGPGANVLTF. CDR3 in DNA: TGTGCCAGCCATAGGGGGGGACCTGGGGCCAACGTCCTGACTTTC.

This clone was observed a handful of times. V gene TRBV29-1 combines with J gene TRBJ1-5, with 8 bases fitting TRBD1. Germline V lookup: CDR1 SQVTM, CDR2 ANQGSEA. The CDR3 covers 13 residues. V was pared by 1 base and J by 6 bases, with 2 bases of the junction left unmatched. The CDR3: CSVEAGGGQPQHF. CDR3 DNA sequence: TGCAGCGTTGAAGCAGGGGGCGGTCAGCCCCAGCATTTT.

The V call is TRBV27, the J call TRBJ2-7, with D possibly being TRBD2 (5 bases). Trimming stripped 3 bases from V and 0 bases from J, with 9 bases between. The germline CDR1 and CDR2 sequences are MNHEY and SMNVEV (reference sequence). The CDR3 is made up of 14 amino acids. As DNA, the CDR3 is TGTGCCAGCAGTTTTGGTGGGAGCTCCTACGAGCAGTACTTC. Translating it yields CASSFGGSSYEQYF.

V usage is TRBV6-1 and J usage is TRBJ2-1, with TRBD2 identical over 7 bases. Germline CDR1 MNHNS, CDR2 SASEGT. The V gene end was trimmed by 0 bases and the J gene end by 6 bases; junction bases not matched to a gene: 2. This CDR3 is built from 14 residues. The CDR3 region has the DNA TGTGCCAGCAGTGAAGCGGGAGGGCGCAATGAGCAGTTCTTC. Translating gives CASSEAGGRNEQFF.

The table lists this clone with a few counts. The chain joins TRBV28 to TRBJ2-2, with TRBD1 matching 8 bases. J lost 7 bases, V lost 5 bases, and 12 bases had no gene match. The CDR3 covers 16 residues. Looked up from germline, CDR1 is MDHEN and CDR2 is SYDVKM. DNA of the CDR3: TGTGCCAGCAGTCCCCTCCGGACAGGGTTGGTCGGGGAGCTGTTTTTT. Protein sequence: CASSPLRTGLVGELFF.

The rearrangement joins TRBV7-3 to TRBJ2-2; the match to TRBD1 covers 8 bases. The V segment lost 5 bases and the J segment 4 bases; nucleotides outside the gene matches: 6. Germline V CDR1 and CDR2: SGHTA, FQGTGA. The CDR3 has 15 residues. Written as DNA, the CDR3 is TGTGCCAGCAGCCCGGACAGGGTTGCCACCGGGGAGCTGTTTTTT. This gives the protein CASSPDRVATGELFF.

The V gene is TRBV30, the J gene TRBJ1-5; TRBD1 is a possible D gene (5 bases). The germline gives CDR1 GTSNPN, CDR2 SVGIG (reference sequence). The CDR3 loop spans 12 amino acids. Trimming removed 1 base from V and 6 bases from J, with 7 bases in between. DNA of the CDR3: TGTGCCTGGAGTGAAGGGGCTCAGCCCCAGCATTTT. Translated: CAWSEGAQPQHF.

The chain recombines TRBV6-1 with TRBJ2-7, with 11 bases fitting TRBD2. The germline V gene has CDR1 MNHNS and CDR2 SASEGT. The CDR3 is 17 amino acids. Losses at the gene ends were 3 bases for V and 1 base for J; bases not matched to a gene: 8. This chain's CDR3 is CASSELSWTSGSYEQYF. In DNA, the CDR3 is TGTGCCAGCAGTGAGCTATCCTGGACTAGCGGGTCCTACGAGCAGTACTTC.

CDR3 residues: CASSEEGGWNEQFF. The CDR3 coding sequence is TGTGCCAGCAGTGAAGAAGGGGGTTGGAATGAGCAGTTCTTC. The chain couples TRBV2 to TRBJ2-1; D might be TRBD1 (6 bases). CDR1 is SNHLY, CDR2 FYNNEI, per germline. Trimming took 1 base from V and 7 from J, leaving 11 bases between them. The CDR3 contains 14 residues.